The sequence of this T cell receptor (beta chain) was determined in a study of T cell responses to AZD1222 COVID-19 vaccine. Study-level points and caveats: Spike as a whole was targeted by vaccine-associated CD4 TCRs, dominant at 160-218 and 743-854.

Profiled with immunoSEQ multiplex PCR; TCRdb holds only in-frame clones, not every one. The repertoire includes some 140,000 clones, approximately 90% of them detected once, and 5.5% to 6.5% sits in the top ten. This clone was picked up one time. Its cognate antigen is unknown. V gave up 0 bases and J gave up 0 bases; unmatched junction bases: 6. This CDR3 has 17 amino acids. Germline V gene sequence: CDR1 LGHNA, CDR2 YSLEER. The J gene is TRBJ2-3, the V gene TRBV4-3; TRBD1 matches 7 bases. This clonotype originated in an adult in good health. The material was peripheral blood, obtained on day 0 of AZD1222 vaccination. CDR3 residues: CASSQDWDSSSTDTQYF. CDR3 DNA: TGCGCCAGCAGCCAAGATTGGGACAGCTCTAGCACAGATACGCAGTATTTT.